One sample yielded the 27 T cell receptor beta chains listed below, sequenced in a study of shared clonotypes between healthy human individuals. TCRdb keeps only in-frame clones here, not all; method: immunoSEQ multiplex PCR. The sample has about 2.1 million clones, 85% to 95% seen once. Selected positively for CCR7 and CD45RO-negative, naive CD8 cells excluded terminally differentiated effector memory CD45RA+ cells. Specimen: naive CD8+ T cells from PBMCs. These receptors originate from a man aged 18-30 years in good health. Some clones in this sample may be carry-over from other donors' samples.

The gene calls are TRBV28 and TRBJ1-1, with D uncertain. The germline CDR1 and CDR2 sequences are MDHEN and SYDVKM. Trimming left V 2 bases short and J 4 bases short, with 14 bases between. This CDR3 comprises 15 residues. The DNA for the CDR3 is TGTGCCAGCAGTTTAGCCCCTCGGGCACTCACTGAAGCTTTCTTT. The encoded protein is CASSLAPRALTEAFF.

V and J are TRBV6-6 and TRBJ2-5; D is tentatively TRBD1 or TRBD2 (5 bases each). CDR1 MNHNY and CDR2 SVGAGI come from the germline V gene (reference sequence). There are 14 residues in the CDR3. Trimming pared 2 bases from V and 5 bases from J, leaving 12 bases between. The CDR3: CASSYGTARETQYF. DNA of the CDR3: TGTGCCAGCAGTTACGGGACGGCTCGGGAGACCCAGTACTTC.

This chain joins TRBV6-1 and TRBJ2-1, with TRBD2 matching over 11 bases. Per the germline V gene, CDR1 is MNHNS and CDR2 is SASEGT. With 10 bases clipped from V and 7 bases from J, the junction kept 12 bases outside the gene matches. This CDR3 has 15 residues. This CDR3 is CATSGLAALMNEQFF. Here the CDR3 DNA reads TGTGCCACCTCGGGACTAGCGGCCTTGATGAATGAGCAGTTCTTC.

V gene TRBV28 combines with J gene TRBJ1-5; 7 nucleotides align to TRBD1. The CDR3 consists of 15 residues. The V gene's germline CDR1 is MDHEN and CDR2 SYDVKM. Unmatched junction bases numbered 8, after V lost 3 bases and J lost 6 bases. The CDR3 loop is CASSFDRVRRQPQHF. The CDR3 DNA follows: TGTGCCAGCAGTTTTGACAGGGTAAGGCGTCAGCCCCAGCATTTT.

This chain joins TRBV28 and TRBJ1-2; 9 bases map to TRBD1. The germline V gene has CDR1 MDHEN and CDR2 SYDVKM. The CDR3 has 13 residues. The trim removed 5 bases at V and 7 bases at J, leaving 5 bases unmatched. The CDR3 loop reads CASSPGTGSGYTF. CDR3 bases: TGTGCCAGCAGTCCGGGGACAGGGAGTGGCTACACCTTC.

This clone was detected only once. The chain joins TRBV28 to TRBJ2-1; 7 bases fit TRBD1. The germline CDR1 and CDR2 sequences are MDHEN and SYDVKM. Trimming cost V 1 base and J 7 bases; bases outside gene matches: 4. The CDR3 loop spans 14 amino acids. The CDR3 DNA sequence: TGTGCCAGCAGTTTATCCTTACAGGGGAATGAGCAGTTCTTC. Residues: CASSLSLQGNEQFF. Together with reference TRBV28 and TRBJ2-1, the CDR3 gives the full variable domain: DVKVTQSSRYLVKRTGEKVFLECVQDMDHENMFWYRQDPGLGLRLIYFSYDVKMKEKGDIPEGYSVSREKKERFSLILESASTNQTSMYLCASSLSLQGNEQFFGPGTRLTVL.

The chain employs TRBV6-5 and TRBJ1-2; 7 bases are a match to TRBD1. The CDR3 contains 16 residues. Germline assignment: CDR1 MNHEY and CDR2 SVGAGI. Germline trimming cut 0 bases from V and 3 bases from J; bases unmatched to any gene: 7. The CDR3 loop is CASSYSWHRGDYGYTF. The CDR3 DNA reads TGTGCCAGCAGTTACTCGTGGCACAGGGGTGACTATGGCTACACCTTC.

This chain connects TRBV28 to TRBJ1-5; no clear D gene. Germline lookup yields CDR1 MDHEN and CDR2 SYDVKM. CDR3 length: 18 amino acids. Between the trimmed V and J ends, which lost 4 bases and 0 bases, there was a span of 19 bases. The CDR3 protein is CASSSRGPRLYSNQPQHF. The CDR3 nucleotides are TGTGCCAGCAGTTCAAGAGGGCCACGGCTTTATAGCAATCAGCCCCAGCATTTT.

Only one count was recorded for this clone. The rearrangement uses TRBV27 and TRBJ1-5, with D possibly TRBD1 on 5 matching bases. V dropped 2 bases and J dropped 11 bases, with 13 bases sitting between them. Germline V gene sequence: CDR1 MNHEY, CDR2 SMNVEV (reference sequence). The CDR3 runs 13 residues. The CDR3 DNA reads TGTGCCAGCAGTTTAGGGGACCCCAGGGCCCAGCATTTT. Protein: CASSLGDPRAQHF.

This clone was recorded a few times. The genes are TRBV7-9 and TRBJ1-2; D is unresolved. Trimming stripped 3 bases from V and 8 bases from J, with 10 bases between. From germline, CDR1 is SEHNR and CDR2 FQNEAQ (reference sequence). The CDR3 sequence is 12 residues long. The CDR3 here is CASSLNSQGYTF. The DNA of the CDR3 is TGTGCCAGCAGCTTGAATAGTCAGGGCTACACCTTC.

Concerning this clone: Other DNA sequences of this sample code for an identical CDR3. The rearrangement joins TRBV25-1 to TRBJ2-5; D is unclear. V lost 4 bases and J lost 2, with 2 bases in between. Germline CDR1 and CDR2: MGHDK and SYGVNS. The CDR3 length is 11 residues. The CDR3 DNA reads as TGTGCCAGCAGTGGTCAAGAGACCCAGTACTTC. Translation gives CASSGQETQYF.

The sample holds one count of this clone. The V and J genes are TRBV6-1 and TRBJ1-2; D is ambiguous. From germline, CDR1 is MNHNS and CDR2 SASEGT. Trimming took 8 bases from V and 2 from J, leaving 18 bases between them. The CDR3 loop spans 15 amino acids. The DNA of the CDR3 is TGTGCCAGCTCGCGTACGAGGCTGTTAAACTATGGCTACACCTTC. Its translation: CASSRTRLLNYGYTF.

V is TRBV7-9 and J is TRBJ2-7; no reliable D call. The germline gives CDR1 SEHNR, CDR2 FQNEAQ (reference sequence). The CDR3 sequence is 11 residues long. The V end lost 5 bases, the J end lost 9 bases, and 11 bases lay between the germline ends. The CDR3 loop is CASSPLVRQYF. CDR3 nucleotides: TGTGCCAGCAGCCCGTTGGTAAGGCAGTACTTC.

This chain connects TRBV9 to TRBJ1-3, with D perhaps TRBD1 (5 bases). The ends were cut back, 3 bases at V and 0 bases at J, with 16 bases in the middle. The CDR3 consists of 17 residues. The germline gives CDR1 SGDLS, CDR2 YYNGEE. The CDR3 sequence: CASSARELGGSGNTIYF. The DNA for the CDR3 is TGTGCCAGCAGCGCTCGGGAGTTGGGGGGCTCTGGAAACACCATATATTTT.

The chain employs TRBV5-4 and TRBJ2-7, with 7 bases that match TRBD1. This CDR3 is 15 amino acids long. CDR1 and CDR2 from the germline V gene are SGHNT and YYREEE (reference sequence). V trimming: 1 base; J trimming: 4 bases; junction bases outside the gene matches: 8. DNA for the CDR3: TGTGCCAGCAGCTTGTCGCAGGACAGGTATTACGAGCAGTACTTC. Its translation: CASSLSQDRYYEQYF.

V is TRBV28 and J is TRBJ1-4, with D perhaps matching TRBD1 (5 bases). Germline V gene sequence: CDR1 MDHEN, CDR2 SYDVKM. This CDR3 comprises 16 residues. Trimming took 6 bases from V and 4 from J, leaving 18 bases between them. CDR3 in DNA: TGTGCCAGCAGCCTCGGGCAGGGCGGCGGTAATGAAAAACTGTTTTTT. Its protein product is CASSLGQGGGNEKLFF.

The chain is built from TRBV27 and TRBJ1-1; D call uncertain. Germline V gene sequence: CDR1 MNHEY, CDR2 SMNVEV (reference sequence). The CDR3 is made up of 15 amino acids. The germline V and J ends were trimmed by 6 bases and 5 bases, with 19 bases remaining between them. CDR3 in amino acids: CASSPGRRGGTEAFF. CDR3 bases: TGTGCCAGCAGCCCCGGACGGCGGGGAGGTACTGAAGCTTTCTTT.

V gene TRBV27 combines with J gene TRBJ2-5, with unresolved D. Germline V gene sequence: CDR1 MNHEY, CDR2 SMNVEV (reference sequence). The CDR3 spans 18 residues. Trimming took 2 bases from V and 8 from J, leaving 27 bases between them. The CDR3: CASSLRALGPAIRSTQYF. In DNA, the CDR3 is TGTGCCAGCAGTTTACGGGCCCTGGGCCCGGCGATTCGGAGCACCCAGTACTTC.

This chain's CDR3 is CASSSPGLREEKLFF. In DNA, the CDR3 is TGTGCCAGCAGCTCCCCCGGCCTAAGGGAGGAAAAACTGTTTTTT. The rearrangement joins TRBV5-8 to TRBJ1-4, with D unresolved. Germline CDR1 reads SGHTS; CDR2 reads YDEGEE. Trimming left V 3 bases short and J 8 bases short, with 17 bases between. This CDR3 spans 15 amino acids.

This chain uses TRBV5-4 with TRBJ1-2, with D hard to call. The CDR3 length is 16 residues. CDR1 and CDR2 from the germline V gene are SGHNT and YYREEE (reference sequence). V was shortened by 4 bases and J by 2 bases, with 18 bases between the two germline ends. This CDR3 is CASSPVGNIGNYGYTF. CDR3 DNA: TGTGCCAGCAGCCCGGTAGGGAATATAGGAAACTATGGCTACACCTTC.

The chain carries TRBV19 and TRBJ2-7; D is unclear. V lost 3 bases to trimming and J lost 4 bases, with 10 bases between them. Per germline, CDR1 LNHDA and CDR2 SQIVND (reference sequence). The CDR3 sequence is 13 residues long. The DNA of the CDR3 is TGTGCCAGTAGTATGGGAAACGGGTACGAGCAGTACTTC. Protein product: CASSMGNGYEQYF.

The chain links TRBV6-5 to TRBJ2-3, with 11 positions matching TRBD1. The germline gives CDR1 MNHEY, CDR2 SVGAGI. The V and J ends lost 6 bases and 8 bases, in that order; junction bases with no gene match: 7. This CDR3 comprises 14 residues. CDR3: CASSPGQGALTQYF. CDR3 in DNA: TGTGCCAGCAGCCCCGGACAGGGGGCCCTTACGCAGTATTTT.

The J gene is TRBJ2-3, the V gene TRBV10-3; D call uncertain. Trimming removed 4 bases at V and 6 bases at J, with 5 bases between. CDR3 length equals 11 residues. Germline CDR1 reads ENHRY; CDR2 reads SYGVKD. This chain's CDR3 is CAISVGDTQYF. The CDR3 nucleotides read TGTGCCATCAGTGTTGGGGATACGCAGTATTTT.

This clone was detected only a few times. The chain joins TRBV29-1 to TRBJ1-1; D is undetermined. V shed 2 bases and J shed 1 base, with 14 bases lying between them. Germline V gene data show CDR1 as SQVTM and CDR2 as ANQGSEA. The CDR3 has 15 residues. As DNA, the CDR3 is TGCAGCGTTGAAACCCCCTTATCGGGGAACACTGAAGCTTTCTTT. Translating gives CSVETPLSGNTEAFF.

The chain combines TRBV4-1 with TRBJ2-7, with 9 bases lining up with TRBD1. With 3 bases clipped from V and 6 bases from J, the junction kept 9 bases outside the gene matches. This CDR3 is 15 amino acids long. The germline V gene encodes CDR1 MGHRA and CDR2 YSYEKL. The CDR3 coding sequence is TGCGCCAGCAGCCATGACGGGACAGGGACGGTCGAGCAGTACTTC. The encoded protein is CASSHDGTGTVEQYF.

J is TRBJ2-5 and V is TRBV5-6, with no clear D. V lost 1 base and J 1 base, leaving 5 bases between the germline ends. The germline V gene encodes CDR1 SGHDT and CDR2 YYEEEE. This CDR3 is built from 13 residues. The CDR3 DNA reads as TGTGCCAGCAGCTTGAGTCCCCAAGAGACCCAGTACTTC. This codes for CASSLSPQETQYF.

The V call is TRBV6-1, the J call TRBJ1-5; tentatively, D is TRBD1 (6 bases). V was pared by 8 bases and J by 0 bases, with 11 bases between. Germline assignment: CDR1 MNHNS and CDR2 SASEGT. The CDR3 covers 14 residues. CDR3 DNA: TGTGCCAGCCACAGGGAATATAGCAATCAGCCCCAGCATTTT. It translates to CASHREYSNQPQHF.